The TCR beta chain under discussion was sequenced for a study of cytomegalovirus exposure and HLA in healthy donors. The PCR employed 60 Vbeta primers together with 13 Jbeta primers. TCRdb keeps only in-frame clones here, not all; method: immunoSEQ multiplex PCR. The sample carries approximately 150,000 clones, roughly three quarters recorded once. There are a few counts of this clone. One end of the junction varies from germline; a read error may be responsible. CDR1 is LNHDA, CDR2 SQIVND, per germline (reference sequence). The CDR3 has 15 amino acids. The TCR originated in a man between 18 and 35 years old in good health and CMV-seropositive. The sample taken for sequencing was PBMCs. The rearrangement uses TRBV19 and TRBJ2-2, with 9 nucleotides matching TRBD2. The CDR3, as DNA: TGTGCCAGTAGCATAGCGGGGGCGAACACCGGGGAGCTGTTTTTT. Translating gives CASSIAGANTGELFF. Using reference TRBV19 and TRBJ2-2 for the parts outside the CDR3, the full variable domain is DGGITQSPKYLFRKEGQNVTLSCEQNLNHDAMYWYRQDPGQGLRLIYYSQIVNDFQKGDIAEGYSVSREKKESFPLTVTSAQKNPTAFYLCASSIAGANTGELFFGEGSRLTVL.